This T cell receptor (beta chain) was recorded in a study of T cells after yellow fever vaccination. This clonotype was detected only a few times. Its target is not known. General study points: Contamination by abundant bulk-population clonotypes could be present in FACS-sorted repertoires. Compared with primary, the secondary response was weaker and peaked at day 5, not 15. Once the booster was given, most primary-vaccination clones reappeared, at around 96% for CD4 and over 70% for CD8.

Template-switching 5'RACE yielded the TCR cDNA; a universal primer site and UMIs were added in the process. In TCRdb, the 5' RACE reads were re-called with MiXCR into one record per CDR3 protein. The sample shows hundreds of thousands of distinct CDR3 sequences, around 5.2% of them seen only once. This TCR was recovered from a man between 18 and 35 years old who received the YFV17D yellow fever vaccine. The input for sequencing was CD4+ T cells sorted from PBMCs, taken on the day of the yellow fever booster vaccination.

CDR3 region: CASSSGLAGVGEQFF. The CDR3 DNA is TGCGCCAGCAGCTCCGGACTAGCGGGGGTCGGTGAGCAGTTCTTC. The rearrangement uses TRBV5-1 and TRBJ2-1, with TRBD2 identical over 13 bases. This CDR3 has 15 amino acids. Germline values: CDR1 SGHRS, CDR2 YFSETQ. With V trimmed by 3 bases and J by 9 bases, 6 bases remained unmatched.